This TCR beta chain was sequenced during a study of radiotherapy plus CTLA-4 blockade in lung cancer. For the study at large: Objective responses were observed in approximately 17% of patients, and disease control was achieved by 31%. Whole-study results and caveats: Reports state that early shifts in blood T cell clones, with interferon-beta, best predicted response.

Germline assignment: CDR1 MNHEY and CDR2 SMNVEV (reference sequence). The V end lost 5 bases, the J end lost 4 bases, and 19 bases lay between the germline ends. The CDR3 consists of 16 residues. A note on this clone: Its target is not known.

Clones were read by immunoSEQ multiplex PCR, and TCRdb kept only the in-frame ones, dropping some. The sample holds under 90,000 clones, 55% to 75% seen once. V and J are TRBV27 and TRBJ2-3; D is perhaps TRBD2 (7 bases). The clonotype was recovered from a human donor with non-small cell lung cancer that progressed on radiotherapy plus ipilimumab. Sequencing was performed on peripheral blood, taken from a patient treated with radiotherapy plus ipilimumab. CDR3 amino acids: CASSPLGGGGSDTQYF. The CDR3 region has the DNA TGTGCCAGCAGTCCCCTAGGGGGGGGCGGCTCAGATACGCAGTATTTT.